Presented here are 12 T cell receptor beta chains from one specimen sequenced in a study of technical replicates of blood from several donors. The repertoire was sequenced with immunoSEQ multiplex PCR; TCRdb's copy has only in-frame clones and lacks some. In the table there are just over 95,000 clones, approximately 96% of which are singletons. Sample: T cells isolated from PBMCs. These receptors came from a human donor in good health.

The gene calls are TRBV7-6 and TRBJ2-1; a weak D match, TRBD2 (7 bases). Germline CDR1 SGHVS, CDR2 FNYEAQ. CDR3 length: 15 residues. The germline V and J ends were trimmed by 1 base and 6 bases, with 13 bases remaining between them. The CDR3 region has the DNA TGTGCCAGCAGCTTAGGGGGGGGCGGGAGCAATGAGCAGTTCTTC. Encoded protein: CASSLGGGGSNEQFF.

This chain links TRBV10-1 with TRBJ2-3; the D gene is possibly TRBD1 (6 bases). CDR3 length: 12 amino acids. V lost 6 bases, J lost 5 bases, and 9 bases lay in between. Germline assignment: CDR1 WNHNN and CDR2 SYGVQD (reference sequence). The CDR3 reads CASSTGQDTQYF. CDR3 coding DNA: TGCGCCAGCAGCACAGGGCAAGATACGCAGTATTTT.

The V call is TRBV5-4, the J call TRBJ1-3; 12 positions agree with TRBD1. Germline values: CDR1 SGHNT, CDR2 YYREEE (reference sequence). V shed 4 bases, J shed 3 bases, and the junction held 11 bases outside the gene matches. This CDR3 is 18 amino acids long. CDR3 nucleotide sequence: TGTGCCAGCAGCCCGAACCAGGGACAGGGGGCTTTTGGAAACACCATATATTTT. This translates into CASSPNQGQGAFGNTIYF.

V usage is TRBV7-2 and J usage is TRBJ2-7; 9 nucleotides line up with TRBD2. Trimming took 5 bases from V and 0 from J; bases not matched to a gene: 5. CDR1 and CDR2 (germline): SGHTA, FQGNSA. This CDR3 is built from 15 residues. CDR3: CASSISGSHSYEQYF. In nucleotides, the CDR3 is TGTGCCAGCAGCATTAGCGGGAGCCACTCCTACGAGCAGTACTTC.

This clone has more than one count but fewer than ten. The gene calls are TRBV10-3 and TRBJ1-1; D is perhaps TRBD1 (6 bases). The V end was cut by 7 bases, the J end by 1 base, with 10 bases between. Per germline, CDR1 ENHRY and CDR2 SYGVKD. CDR3 length: 13 amino acids. The chain's CDR3 is CAITWTANTEAFF. The DNA of the CDR3 is TGTGCCATCACTTGGACAGCGAACACTGAAGCTTTCTTT.

The V and J genes are TRBV7-9 and TRBJ1-1; tentative D call: TRBD1 (6 bases). Germline loops: CDR1 SEHNR, CDR2 FQNEAQ (reference sequence). The CDR3 covers 18 residues. Trimming cost V 5 bases and J 0 bases, with 22 bases left between them. This chain's CDR3 is CASSRTGTRRPMNTEAFF. The CDR3 DNA reads TGTGCCAGCAGCCGCACCGGGACAAGACGCCCCATGAACACTGAAGCTTTCTTT. The full variable domain, rest sourced from reference TRBV7-9 and TRBJ1-1, is DTGVSQNPRHKITKRGQNVTFRCDPISEHNRLYWYRQTLGQGPEFLTYFQNEAQLEKSRLLSDRFSAERPKGSFSTLEIQRTEQGDSAMYLCASSRTGTRRPMNTEAFFGQGTRLTVV.

DNA for the CDR3: TGTGCCAGCCCTATAGCGGGGAGCACAGATACGCAGTATTTT. Encoded protein: CASPIAGSTDTQYF. The genes are TRBV6-8 and TRBJ2-3; 8 bases are shared with TRBD2. The CDR3 extends over 14 amino acids. The junction had 4 bases not matched to a gene; V was cut back by 8 bases and J by 0 bases. The germline V gene encodes CDR1 MNHGY and CDR2 SAAAGT.

The chain couples TRBV10-3 to TRBJ2-7, with D tentatively TRBD1 (5 bases). The V gene's germline CDR1 is ENHRY and CDR2 SYGVKD. The ends were cut back, 0 bases at V and 2 bases at J, with 11 bases in the middle. The CDR3 runs to 15 residues. CDR3 nucleotides: TGTGCCATCAGTGAGTCCTTGGGGCATACCTACGAGCAGTACTTC. Translated, it gives CAISESLGHTYEQYF.

The rearrangement joins TRBV28 to TRBJ2-6; D remains unclear. CDR3 length equals 16 residues. Germline V gene data show CDR1 as MDHEN and CDR2 as SYDVKM. V shed 5 bases and J shed 3 bases, with 14 bases lying between them. CDR3 sequence (DNA): TGTGCCAGCAGTACTATACGGGTGGGTGGGGCCAACGTCCTGACTTTC. Protein product: CASSTIRVGGANVLTF.

The V and J genes are TRBV6-5 and TRBJ2-7, with D possibly being TRBD2 (7 bases). The CDR3 is 14 residues long. Looked up from germline, CDR1 is MNHEY and CDR2 is SVGAGI. The V end lost 2 bases, the J end lost 4 bases, and 12 bases lay between the germline ends. Written as DNA, the CDR3 is TGTGCCAGCAGTTACGCGGGGGCCACGTACGAGCAGTACTTC. Translated: CASSYAGATYEQYF.

The chain is built from TRBV27 and TRBJ2-7; 8 positions match TRBD2. The J segment lost 6 bases and the V segment lost 6 bases, leaving 10 bases of the junction unmatched. Germline CDR1 is MNHEY and CDR2 is SMNVEV (reference sequence). This CDR3 contains 14 residues. The CDR3 DNA reads TGTGCCAGCAGCTACTATAGCGGGAAGACCGAGCAGTACTTC. Its translation: CASSYYSGKTEQYF.

For the CDR3, the DNA is TGTGCCACCAGCTCTACTCCGGGACTAGAGCAGTTCTTC. This translates into CATSSTPGLEQFF. V usage is TRBV15 and J usage is TRBJ2-1, with TRBD2 matching over 7 bases. J was trimmed by 10 bases and V by 5 bases; bases with no gene match: 8. Per germline, CDR1 LNHNV and CDR2 YYDKDF (reference sequence). The CDR3 spans 13 residues.